This record looks at one T cell receptor (beta chain) sequence and its context. Antigen unknown. The source of the sample is a study of T-cell reconstitution after alpha-beta-depleted transplantation in children. Unique molecular identifiers were used to barcode this TCRbeta library. In TCRdb, the PCR reads were re-called with MiXCR into one record per CDR3 protein. The sample yields roughly 670,000 distinct CDR3 sequences, less than 15% seen once. Germline V lookup: CDR1 DFQATT, CDR2 SNEGSKA (reference sequence). The J segment lost 6 bases and the V segment lost 5 bases, leaving 9 bases of the junction unmatched. The CDR3 covers 14 residues. Whole-study findings and limits: Certain patients had high TCRbeta diversity at day 60, and it came from recipient T cells and thymic progenitors that survived. Two months or so post-transplant, alpha-beta T cells reportedly derived from several hundred expanded graft clones. From newly produced T cells came most of the T-cell counts and diversity one year after transplant.

The V gene is TRBV20-1, the J gene TRBJ2-7, with TRBD1 matching 11 bases. This clonotype was sampled from a girl aged 2 to 10 with congenital amegakaryocytic thrombocytopenia, due to receive a stem cell transplant. Sequenced here: PBMCs, sampled before TCRalphabeta/CD19-depleted stem cell transplant. CDR3 loop: CSAHWGQGVREQYF. In DNA form, the CDR3 reads TGCAGTGCTCACTGGGGACAGGGGGTCCGCGAGCAGTACTTC.